This TCR beta chain was recovered during a study of blood T cell repertoires in COVID-19. This clone was seen only a few times. In the authors' workflow: Reference gene primer amplification yielded estimated nucleated cell counts. Profiling relied on immunoSEQ multiplex PCR, and the TCRdb table lists in-frame clones only, not all of them. D and trimming were read from the DNA, whereas the V and J calls and clone size are those reported in that table. The sample shows approximately 200,000 clones, approximately 81% of them seen only once. V shed 6 bases and J shed 6 bases, with 17 bases lying between them. The CDR3 is 13 amino acids. CDR1 SQVTM and CDR2 ANQGSEA come from the germline V gene. Followed longitudinally, the Seattle patients had been enrolled during active infection.

The sample was peripheral blood. This TCR derives from a person between 65 and 79 years old with COVID-19, enrolled during active disease. The J gene is TRBJ1-2, the V gene TRBV29-1; weak D call: TRBD1 (6 bases). In DNA, the CDR3 is TGCAGCGTAGACGGGGGGCCCACAGATGGCTACACCTTC. Its translation: CSVDGGPTDGYTF.